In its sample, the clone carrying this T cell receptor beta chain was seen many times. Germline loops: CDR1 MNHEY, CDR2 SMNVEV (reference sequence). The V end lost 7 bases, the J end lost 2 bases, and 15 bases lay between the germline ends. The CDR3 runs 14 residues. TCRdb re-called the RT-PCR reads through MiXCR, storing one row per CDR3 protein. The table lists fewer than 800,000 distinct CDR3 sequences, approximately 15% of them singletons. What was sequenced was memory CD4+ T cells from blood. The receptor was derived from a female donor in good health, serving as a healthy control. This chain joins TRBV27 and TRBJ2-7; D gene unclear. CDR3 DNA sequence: TGTGCCAGCAAGAAGTCCGTAGCCCCCTACGAGCAGTACTTC. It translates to CASKKSVAPYEQYF.